This T cell receptor beta chain derives from a study of naive and memory T cell subsets. Study findings and constraints: Naive repertoires, especially CD8, held a few larger clonotypes, possibly memory cells re-expressing CD45RA.

Separate alpha and beta amplification began at the second PCR step. Overnight CMV lysate stimulation of fresh PBMCs defined donor CMV status by CD4+ IFNgamma. Two oligonucleotides, mixed equimolar, formed the beta constant-region primer covering TRBC1 and TRBC2. Four rounds of PCR amplified the ligated cDNA using nested alpha and beta constant-region primers plus SP2. A 12-nucleotide UMI and the SP2 primer were added to the cDNA 3' end by oligonucleotide ligation. TCRdb used MiXCR to reprocess the UMI-ligation and nested PCR reads, holding one entry per CDR3 protein. The sample has over 110,000 distinct CDR3 sequences, around 21% seen once. A remark on this clonotype: What it binds is unknown.

Trimming cost V 4 bases and J 4 bases, with 14 bases left between them. The CDR3 loop spans 15 amino acids. Germline V lookup: CDR1 MDHEN, CDR2 SYDVKM. The origin of this receptor is a human donor in good health. The chain couples TRBV28 to TRBJ2-1, with D tentatively TRBD1 (5 bases). Sequences were obtained from naive CD8+ T cells from blood. The CDR3 DNA sequence: TGTGCCAGCAGTTCGATACAGGTTAGGTACAATGAGCAGTTCTTC. This gives the protein CASSSIQVRYNEQFF.